This T cell receptor (beta chain) was retrieved from a study of T cells expressing NK-cell markers. The CDR3 runs to 14 residues. Germline V gives CDR1 MNHNS, CDR2 SASEGT. TCRdb re-analyzed the 5' RACE reads; it lists each CDR3 protein once, without DNA. The table for this sample gives about 160,000 distinct CDR3 sequences. This clonotype was obtained from a man aged 18-69 years in good health. The chain combines TRBV6-1 with TRBJ2-7; TCRdb calls TRBD2, which cannot be checked without DNA. Sequencing input: blood T cells: a sorted CD56 or NKG2C T cell subset, CD4+ or CD8+ T cells, or bulk PBMC T cells (not recorded which). The CDR3 sequence is CASGGSLGTYEQYF.